This T cell receptor beta chain comes out of a study of beta chain features in type 1 diabetes. The entirety of the isolated RNA underwent reverse transcription, so expressed TCRB transcripts were sequenced. Profiling relied on immunoSEQ multiplex PCR, and the TCRdb table lists in-frame clones only, not all of them. Of 500,000 to 700,000 clones in the sample, 15% to 18% were seen once. General observations from the study: Small HLA sub-analyses could not settle whether HLA shapes TCRB rearrangement.

This clone was found a few times. The antigen is undetermined. This sequence originates from a man aged 18 to 30 in good health. Sequences were obtained from naive CD4+ T cells from blood.

This CDR3 reads CAIRGTGTNTEAFF. The CDR3 nucleotides read TGTGCCATCAGGGGGACAGGGACAAACACTGAAGCTTTCTTT. The chain is built from TRBV10-3 and TRBJ1-1; 9 positions match TRBD1. Germline V lookup: CDR1 ENHRY, CDR2 SYGVKD. The J segment lost 2 bases and the V segment lost 6 bases, leaving 4 bases of the junction unmatched. The CDR3 covers 14 residues.